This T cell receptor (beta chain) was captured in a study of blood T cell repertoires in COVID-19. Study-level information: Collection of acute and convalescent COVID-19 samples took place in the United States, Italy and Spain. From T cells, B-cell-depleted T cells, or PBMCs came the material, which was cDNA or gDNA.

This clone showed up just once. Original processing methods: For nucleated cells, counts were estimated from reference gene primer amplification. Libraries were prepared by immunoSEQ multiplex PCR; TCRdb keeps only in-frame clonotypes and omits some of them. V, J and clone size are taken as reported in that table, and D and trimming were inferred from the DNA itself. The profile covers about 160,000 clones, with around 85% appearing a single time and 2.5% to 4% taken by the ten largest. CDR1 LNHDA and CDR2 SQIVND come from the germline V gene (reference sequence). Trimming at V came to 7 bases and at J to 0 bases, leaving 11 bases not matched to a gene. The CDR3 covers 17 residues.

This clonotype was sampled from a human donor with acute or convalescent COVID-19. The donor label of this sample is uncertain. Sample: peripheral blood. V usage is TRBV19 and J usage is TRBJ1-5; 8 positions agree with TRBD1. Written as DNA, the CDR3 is TGTGCCAGTACAGGACAGGGTATGGTCAATAGCAATCAGCCCCAGCATTTT. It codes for CASTGQGMVNSNQPQHF.